This TCR delta chain was captured in a study of gamma-delta T cells after stem cell transplantation. CDR3 length: 18 amino acids. With 2 bases clipped from V and 0 bases from J, the junction kept 11 bases outside the gene matches. CDR1 and CDR2 from the germline V gene are GEAIGNYY and EKD. With CATT, TCRdb re-called clones from the RT-PCR reads. The sample contains just under 2,500 delta-chain clones, nearly 20% of which appear only once. The receptor comes from a human donor. It is not recorded whose cells these are; they may come from a transplant donor. Sequencing input: gamma-delta T cells. V gene TRDV2 combines with J gene TRDJ1; 10 positions match TRDD3. CDR3 in amino acids: CACDRVLGDWTHTDKLIF. The CDR3 nucleotides read TGTGCCTGTGACAGGGTACTGGGGGATTGGACGCACACCGATAAACTCATCTTT.